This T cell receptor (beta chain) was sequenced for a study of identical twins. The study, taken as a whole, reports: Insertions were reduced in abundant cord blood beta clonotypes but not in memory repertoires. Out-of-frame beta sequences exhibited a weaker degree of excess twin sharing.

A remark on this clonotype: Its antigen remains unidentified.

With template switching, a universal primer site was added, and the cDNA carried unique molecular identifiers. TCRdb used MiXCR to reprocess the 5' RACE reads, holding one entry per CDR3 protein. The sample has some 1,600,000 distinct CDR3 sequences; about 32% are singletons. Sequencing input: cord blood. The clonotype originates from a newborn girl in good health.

The CDR3 reads CASSRTPRGDTQYF. In DNA, the CDR3 is TGTGCCAGCAGCCGAACCCCTCGAGGCGATACGCAGTATTTT. This chain links TRBV11-2 with TRBJ2-3; D remains ambiguous. This CDR3 is built from 14 residues. Trimming removed 5 bases at V and 6 bases at J, with 15 bases between. Germline-derived CDR1 and CDR2 are SGHAT and FQNNGV.